The 31 T cell receptor beta chains presented below share a single source sample, sequenced in a study of cytomegalovirus exposure and HLA in healthy donors. The PCR was carried out with 60 Vbeta primers and 13 Jbeta primers. Sequencing used immunoSEQ multiplex PCR; TCRdb keeps in-frame clones, though not all of them. Altogether about 76,000 clones are present, less than 80% being singletons, with the ten largest covering 8% to 10%. The sequenced sample consisted of PBMCs. The receptors derive from a woman aged 40 to 55 in good health and CMV-seropositive.

This chain uses TRBV19 with TRBJ2-2, with D maybe TRBD2 (5 bases). V was trimmed by 3 bases and J by 1 base, leaving 9 bases between them. This CDR3 comprises 15 residues. The germline gives CDR1 LNHDA, CDR2 SQIVND (reference sequence). The CDR3 loop reads CASSIKLGNTGELFF. DNA for the CDR3: TGTGCCAGTAGTATTAAACTAGGGAACACCGGGGAGCTGTTTTTT.

The chain carries TRBV5-8 and TRBJ2-1; D perhaps matches TRBD1 (6 bases). Germline-derived CDR1 and CDR2 are SGHTS and YDEGEE. Trimming shortened V by 0 bases and J by 3 bases, and 13 bases separated the two germline ends. The CDR3 loop spans 16 amino acids. For the CDR3, the DNA is TGTGCCAGCAGCTTGGAGGGGGTTGGAGTCTACAATGAGCAGTTCTTC. Translation gives CASSLEGVGVYNEQFF.

This chain connects TRBV28 to TRBJ2-1; the match to TRBD2 covers 9 bases. After removal of 5 bases from V and 3 bases from J, the junction contained 8 bases not matched to a gene. The CDR3 runs to 16 residues. Germline lookup yields CDR1 MDHEN and CDR2 SYDVKM. Here the CDR3 DNA reads TGTGCCAGCAGTACTCCCAGCGGGGGGAGCTACAATGAGCAGTTCTTC. Its protein is CASSTPSGGSYNEQFF.

This rearrangement joins TRBV5-1 to TRBJ1-1; TRBD1 matches at 7 bases. The junction had 2 bases not matched to a gene; V was cut back by 3 bases and J by 6 bases. Germline values: CDR1 SGHRS, CDR2 YFSETQ. CDR3 length: 12 amino acids. This CDR3 reads CASSSGTAEAFF. In DNA form, the CDR3 reads TGCGCCAGCAGCTCTGGGACAGCTGAAGCTTTCTTT.

This clone occurred a few times. The chain recombines TRBV6-5 with TRBJ1-2; 10 bases fit TRBD1. CDR1 is MNHEY, CDR2 SVGAGI, per germline. With 6 bases clipped from V and 4 bases from J, the junction kept 8 bases outside the gene matches. This CDR3 has 15 residues. CDR3 DNA sequence: TGTGCCAGCAGACCAGACAGGGGGCTAACCTATGGCTACACCTTC. Translating gives CASRPDRGLTYGYTF.

CDR3 loop: CASSKTSGPTYEQYF. DNA of the CDR3: TGTGCCAGTAGTAAGACTAGCGGGCCTACCTACGAGCAGTACTTC. The chain links TRBV19 to TRBJ2-7, with 10 bases fitting TRBD2. The trim removed 4 bases at V and 2 bases at J, leaving 5 bases unmatched. Germline CDR1 is LNHDA and CDR2 is SQIVND (reference sequence). CDR3 length equals 15 residues. The entire variable domain, with the rest obtained from reference TRBV19 and TRBJ2-7, is as follows: DGGITQSPKYLFRKEGQNVTLSCEQNLNHDAMYWYRQDPGQGLRLIYYSQIVNDFQKGDIAEGYSVSREKKESFPLTVTSAQKNPTAFYLCASSKTSGPTYEQYFGPGTRLTVT.

V is TRBV6-6 and J is TRBJ2-1, with D maybe TRBD1 (6 bases). Germline CDR1 reads MNHNY; CDR2 reads SVGAGI (reference sequence). Trimming shortened V by 1 base and J by 12 bases, and 19 bases separated the two germline ends. CDR3 length: 15 amino acids. This CDR3 is CASSYLSDSTMTQFF. Here the CDR3 DNA reads TGTGCCAGCAGTTACTTGTCGGACAGTACAATGACGCAGTTCTTC.

The rearrangement uses TRBV11-3 and TRBJ2-3, with D maybe TRBD1 (5 bases). Germline CDR1 SGHNT, CDR2 YENEEA. V was clipped by 3 bases and J by 2 bases, with 9 bases between them. The CDR3 consists of 14 residues. The CDR3 DNA is TGTGCCAGCAGCTTCTCAGGGTTCACAGATACGCAGTATTTT. This sequence encodes CASSFSGFTDTQYF.

V is TRBV7-3 and J is TRBJ1-6; D perhaps matches TRBD1 (6 bases). This CDR3 is 14 amino acids long. V shed 1 base and J shed 7 bases, with 8 bases lying between them. Germline V gives CDR1 SGHTA, CDR2 FQGTGA. This chain's CDR3 is CASSLIRGNSPLHF. The CDR3 coding sequence is TGTGCCAGCAGCTTAATTAGGGGGAATTCACCCCTCCACTTT.

The count of this clone is one. The chain recombines TRBV6-1 with TRBJ1-5; D is undetermined. The ends were cut back, 2 bases at V and 2 bases at J, with 7 bases in the middle. Germline V gene data show CDR1 as MNHNS and CDR2 as SASEGT. This CDR3 has 14 amino acids. The CDR3 nucleotides read TGTGCCAGCAGTGAAATCACGGGCAATCAGCCCCAGCATTTT. As protein: CASSEITGNQPQHF.

This clone is classed as medium-sized. V usage is TRBV7-3 and J usage is TRBJ1-1; unclear D gene. V was shortened by 5 bases and J by 1 base, with 14 bases between the two germline ends. The germline V gene has CDR1 SGHTA and CDR2 FQGTGA. The CDR3 sequence is 15 residues long. CDR3 DNA: TGTGCCAGCAGCCCTGGGCCCACGGAGAACACTGAAGCTTTCTTT. Encoded protein: CASSPGPTENTEAFF.

The V call is TRBV10-3, the J call TRBJ2-7; TRBD2 matches 7 bases. Germline CDR1 is ENHRY and CDR2 is SYGVKD. The J segment lost 6 bases and the V segment lost 7 bases, leaving 15 bases of the junction unmatched. The CDR3 extends over 15 amino acids. CDR3 amino acids: CAINTGTNRLGEQYF. CDR3 in DNA: TGTGCCATCAACACCGGGACTAATCGGTTAGGCGAGCAGTACTTC.

This clone occurred a few times. V is TRBV30 and J is TRBJ2-3; D remains unclear. V was clipped by 0 bases and J by 6 bases, with 10 bases between them. The CDR3 extends over 13 amino acids. In germline, CDR1 is GTSNPN, CDR2 SVGIG (reference sequence). CDR3 residues: CAWSVSSGDTQYF. In DNA form, the CDR3 reads TGTGCCTGGAGTGTTTCTAGTGGTGATACGCAGTATTTT. Together with reference TRBV30 and TRBJ2-3, the CDR3 gives the full variable domain: SQTIHQWPATLVQPVGSPLSLECTVEGTSNPNLYWYRQAAGRGLQLLFYSVGIGQISSEVPQNLSASRPQDRQFILSSKKLLLSDSGFYLCAWSVSSGDTQYFGPGTRLTVL.

This chain joins TRBV5-4 and TRBJ1-6; 7 bases align to TRBD1. With 4 bases clipped from V and 5 bases from J, the junction kept 6 bases outside the gene matches. This CDR3 region has 15 residues. Germline-derived CDR1 and CDR2 are SGHNT and YYREEE (reference sequence). The CDR3 DNA follows: TGTGCCAGCAGCGCAGAAACAGGGGATAATTCACCCCTCCACTTT. Its translation: CASSAETGDNSPLHF.

The chain is built from TRBV15 and TRBJ1-4; 8 bases are shared with TRBD1. V lost 0 bases, J lost 8 bases, and 2 bases stayed unmatched. The length of the CDR3 is 14 residues. CDR1 and CDR2 (germline): LNHNV, YYDKDF (reference sequence). CDR3 DNA sequence: TGTGCCACCAGCAGAGAGACAGGGGTCGAAAAACTGTTTTTT. It is translated as CATSRETGVEKLFF.

The V and J genes are TRBV5-1 and TRBJ1-2; weak D call: TRBD1 (5 bases). The germline V and J ends were trimmed by 0 bases and 4 bases, with 7 bases remaining between them. The CDR3 runs to 13 residues. The germline V gene has CDR1 SGHRS and CDR2 YFSETQ. The CDR3 loop reads CASSLAGFYGYTF. In nucleotides, the CDR3 is TGCGCCAGCAGCTTGGCAGGGTTCTATGGCTACACCTTC.

The chain combines TRBV11-2 with TRBJ2-3, with D hard to call. The CDR3 loop spans 13 amino acids. The V gene's germline CDR1 is SGHAT and CDR2 FQNNGV. V dropped 4 bases and J dropped 0 bases, with 5 bases sitting between them. Here the CDR3 reads CASSWASTDTQYF. CDR3 DNA sequence: TGTGCCAGCAGCTGGGCCAGCACAGATACGCAGTATTTT.

The chain has TRBV13 and TRBJ2-5; tentatively, D is TRBD1 (5 bases). Germline V gives CDR1 PRHDT, CDR2 FYEKMQ (reference sequence). The CDR3 has 13 residues. V was cut by 1 base and J by 2 bases, with 5 bases left in between. CDR3 region: CASSLEGQETQYF. The CDR3 bases are TGTGCCAGCAGCTTAGAGGGGCAAGAGACCCAGTACTTC.

CDR3 sequence: CASSLGERGGFGELFF. The CDR3 coding sequence is TGCGCCAGCAGCTTGGGGGAGCGGGGGGGCTTCGGGGAGCTGTTTTTT. The chain couples TRBV5-1 to TRBJ2-2, with 10 bases that match TRBD2. V shed 0 bases, J shed 7 bases, and the junction held 6 bases outside the gene matches. Germline V gene sequence: CDR1 SGHRS, CDR2 YFSETQ. This CDR3 comprises 16 residues.

The chain links TRBV5-4 to TRBJ1-2; tentative D call: TRBD1 (5 bases). CDR3 length equals 14 residues. Germline V CDR1 and CDR2: SGHNT, YYREEE (reference sequence). The V end lost 1 base, the J end lost 3 bases, and 10 bases lay between the germline ends. The CDR3 region is CASSLPGVHYGYTF. The CDR3 coding sequence is TGTGCCAGCAGCTTGCCGGGGGTTCACTATGGCTACACCTTC.

V and J are TRBV5-1 and TRBJ2-2; 8 nucleotides align to TRBD2. CDR1 and CDR2 (germline): SGHRS, YFSETQ. The trim removed 4 bases at V and 4 bases at J, leaving 6 bases unmatched. The length of the CDR3 is 15 residues. The DNA of the CDR3 is TGCGCCAGCAGCCCCCCGGGGGGGACCACCGGGGAGCTGTTTTTT. It encodes CASSPPGGTTGELFF.

The gene calls are TRBV28 and TRBJ2-5, with 11 bases identical to TRBD2. V lost 5 bases and J lost 4; bases outside the gene matches: 9. Germline CDR1 and CDR2: MDHEN and SYDVKM. The CDR3 loop spans 16 amino acids. The CDR3 coding sequence is TGTGCCAGCAGTCCCCATACTAGCGGGGGCGGAGAGACCCAGTACTTC. Its protein product is CASSPHTSGGGETQYF.

This clone was counted a few times. The J gene is TRBJ2-1, the V gene TRBV7-2; 13 bases fit TRBD2. Germline lookup yields CDR1 SGHTA and CDR2 FQGNSA. Losses at the gene ends were 5 bases for V and 4 bases for J; bases not matched to a gene: 2. The CDR3 loop spans 15 amino acids. CDR3: CASSRGLAGYNEQFF. For the CDR3, the DNA is TGTGCCAGCAGCCGGGGACTAGCGGGATACAATGAGCAGTTCTTC.

V and J are TRBV28 and TRBJ2-5; D is possibly TRBD1 (6 bases). Near its end, the DNA agrees better with TRBJ2-7, so the J call may be wrong. The germline CDR1 and CDR2 sequences are MDHEN and SYDVKM. The length of the CDR3 is 11 residues. The CDR3, as DNA: TGTGCCAGCAGAGACAGGTACGAGCAGTACTTC. Its protein product is CASRDRYEQYF.

V and J are TRBV5-1 and TRBJ1-3; the D is unclear. CDR1 is SGHRS, CDR2 YFSETQ, per germline. This CDR3 spans 14 amino acids. V lost 4 bases, J lost 0 bases, and 8 bases lay in between. Written as DNA, the CDR3 is TGCGCCAGCAGCGGTAGCACCTCTGGAAACACCATATATTTT. It is translated as CASSGSTSGNTIYF.

This clone was picked up one time. This chain uses TRBV5-1 with TRBJ2-2; D is ambiguous. CDR1 is SGHRS, CDR2 YFSETQ, per germline. V was pared by 1 base and J by 3 bases, with 13 bases between. The CDR3 has 16 amino acids. The CDR3 reads CASSLTGIGDTGELFF. The CDR3 DNA reads as TGCGCCAGCAGCTTGACCGGTATTGGTGACACCGGGGAGCTGTTTTTT.

This chain joins TRBV4-3 and TRBJ1-4; D gene ambiguous. Looked up from germline, CDR1 is LGHNA and CDR2 is YSLEER. Trimming pared 1 base from V and 0 bases from J, leaving 9 bases between. The CDR3 is 16 amino acids. CDR3: CASSQGLGATNEKLFF. The CDR3 bases are TGCGCCAGCAGCCAAGGGTTGGGAGCAACTAATGAAAAACTGTTTTTT.

J is TRBJ1-2 and V is TRBV9; weak D call: TRBD1 (6 bases). The V end was cut by 3 bases, the J end by 4 bases, with 13 bases between. The CDR3 length is 14 residues. CDR1 is SGDLS and CDR2 is YYNGEE in the germline V gene. The CDR3 region is CASSERTGSYGYTF. The CDR3 nucleotides read TGTGCCAGCAGCGAAAGAACAGGGTCCTATGGCTACACCTTC.

This sequence joins TRBV28 and TRBJ1-1, with D tentatively TRBD1 (5 bases). The V end was cut by 5 bases, the J end by 0 bases, with 13 bases between. Germline-derived CDR1 and CDR2 are MDHEN and SYDVKM. The CDR3 has 15 residues. The CDR3 spells CASSPWGGMNTEAFF. DNA for the CDR3: TGTGCCAGCAGTCCTTGGGGGGGGATGAACACTGAAGCTTTCTTT.

This chain joins TRBV5-6 and TRBJ2-5, with 7 positions matching TRBD2. The better agreement between TRBJ2-7 and the DNA end casts doubt on the J call. CDR1 is SGHDT and CDR2 is YYEEEE in the germline V gene. This CDR3 region has 13 residues. CDR3 in amino acids: CASKRGELYEQYF. For the CDR3, the DNA is TGTGCCAGTAAGCGGGGAGAACTCTACGAGCAGTACTTC.

The rearrangement joins TRBV28 to TRBJ1-4; the match to TRBD1 covers 9 bases. Germline V gene data show CDR1 as MDHEN and CDR2 as SYDVKM. This CDR3 contains 12 residues. V was clipped by 8 bases and J by 5 bases; unmatched bases: 0. DNA of the CDR3: TGTGCCAGCGGACAGGGGAATGAAAAACTGTTTTTT. Translation: CASGQGNEKLFF.